A single sample gave rise to the 30 T cell receptor beta chains below, sequenced in a study of human T cells and chemical hapten exposure. TCRdb recomputed calls from the RACE reads with MiXCR, one row per CDR3 protein. The sample yields about 110,000 distinct CDR3 sequences, 9.2% seen once. Time point meaning: patch test 2, 6 weeks after DPC sensitization. Sample treatment: therapeutic diphenylcyclopropenone sensitization with weekly scalp DPC. The sample here was whole blood, taken in connection with sensitization to the hapten diphenylcyclopropenone (DPC). These receptors originate from a woman aged 40-49 years with alopecia areata. Some clones in this sample may be carry-over from other donors' samples.

V is TRBV25-1 and J is TRBJ2-5; 9 bases agree with TRBD2. The V gene's germline CDR1 is MGHDK and CDR2 SYGVNS. V lost 6 bases, J lost 4 bases, and 6 bases stayed unmatched. The CDR3 has 14 amino acids. CDR3 DNA: TGTGCCAGCAGCGCGGCGGGGGGGCGAGAGACCCAGTACTTC. Its protein is CASSAAGGRETQYF.

The table lists this clonotype with many counts. The chain carries TRBV6-5 and TRBJ2-3; no reliable D call. The CDR3 is 12 residues long. Trimming stripped 8 bases from V and 2 bases from J, with 8 bases between. From germline, CDR1 is MNHEY and CDR2 SVGAGI. The CDR3 is CASGRVTDTQYF. The CDR3 DNA follows: TGTGCCAGCGGTAGGGTCACAGATACGCAGTATTTT.

This chain connects TRBV4-3 to TRBJ2-3; either TRBD1 or TRBD2 may fit D (6 bases each). The CDR3 sequence is 16 residues long. CDR1 and CDR2 (germline): LGHNA, YSLEER. The germline V and J ends were trimmed by 4 bases and 4 bases, with 18 bases remaining between them. The DNA of the CDR3 is TGCGCCAGCAGCCCGGGAGAAAATTACAGGGCAGATACGCAGTATTTT. The encoded protein is CASSPGENYRADTQYF.

This chain connects TRBV18 to TRBJ2-7; D not resolved. This CDR3 spans 10 amino acids. The V gene's germline CDR1 is KGHSH and CDR2 LQKENI. Trimming removed 8 bases from V and 6 bases from J, with 8 bases in between. The CDR3 sequence: CASPTCEQYF. The CDR3 DNA reads as TGTGCCAGCCCAACCTGCGAGCAGTACTTC. The whole variable domain, remainder taken from reference TRBV18 and TRBJ2-7, is NAGVMQNPRHLVRRRGQEARLRCSPMKGHSHVYWYRQLPEEGLKFMVYLQKENIIDESGMPKERFSAEFPKEGPSILRIQQVVRGDSAAYFCASPTCEQYFGPGTRLTVT.

V usage is TRBV24-1 and J usage is TRBJ1-5; 9 bases map to TRBD1. Trimming cost V 4 bases and J 7 bases; bases outside gene matches: 4. Germline CDR1 and CDR2: KGHDR and SFDVKD. The CDR3 sequence is 14 residues long. As DNA, the CDR3 is TGTGCCACCAGTGAGGGGACAGGGCGACAGCCCCAGCATTTT. It specifies CATSEGTGRQPQHF.

This clonotype was seen a few times. The CDR3 region is CSVMTGGGSYNEQFF. In nucleotides, the CDR3 is TGCAGCGTCATGACAGGGGGAGGTAGCTACAATGAGCAGTTCTTC. The chain combines TRBV29-1 with TRBJ2-1; 9 bases are a match to TRBD1. The CDR3 is made up of 15 amino acids. Germline V CDR1 and CDR2: SQVTM, ANQGSEA. The V gene end was trimmed by 6 bases and the J gene end by 3 bases; junction bases not matched to a gene: 9.

There are many counts of this clonotype. This chain links TRBV3-1 with TRBJ2-1; TRBD2 matches at 10 bases. V lost 4 bases and J lost 1; bases outside the gene matches: 4. Germline CDR1 and CDR2: LGHDT and YNNKEL (reference sequence). This CDR3 is built from 16 residues. This CDR3 is CASSPPTSGSYNEQFF. DNA for the CDR3: TGTGCCAGCAGCCCCCCGACTAGCGGGTCCTACAATGAGCAGTTCTTC.

This clonotype was seen at least ten times. The chain recombines TRBV3-1 with TRBJ1-4; no definite D call. The CDR3 spans 14 residues. Per germline, CDR1 LGHDT and CDR2 YNNKEL (reference sequence). With 3 bases removed from V and 9 bases from J, the gap between germline ends came to 14 bases. CDR3 coding DNA: TGTGCCAGCAGCCACAACCGGTACTCGAAAAAACTGTTTTTT. This encodes CASSHNRYSKKLFF.

The chain is built from TRBV19 and TRBJ1-1; D is perhaps TRBD1 (5 bases). V was pared by 1 base and J by 5 bases, with 11 bases between. Germline V lookup: CDR1 LNHDA, CDR2 SQIVND (reference sequence). The CDR3 sequence is 14 residues long. The CDR3 DNA reads as TGTGCCAGTAGTATAGGGGGGGTAAGGACTGAAGCTTTCTTT. Its protein product is CASSIGGVRTEAFF. The whole variable domain, remainder taken from reference TRBV19 and TRBJ1-1, is DGGITQSPKYLFRKEGQNVTLSCEQNLNHDAMYWYRQDPGQGLRLIYYSQIVNDFQKGDIAEGYSVSREKKESFPLTVTSAQKNPTAFYLCASSIGGVRTEAFFGQGTRLTVV.

This clonotype was counted many times. The chain uses TRBV7-8 and TRBJ1-1; the match to TRBD1 covers 7 bases. Germline trimming cut 5 bases from V and 2 bases from J; bases unmatched to any gene: 8. Germline CDR1 and CDR2: SGHVS and FQNEAQ. The CDR3 has 15 residues. CDR3 residues: CASSIRTGRNTEAFF. CDR3 sequence (DNA): TGTGCCAGCAGCATCCGGACAGGCCGAAACACTGAAGCTTTCTTT.

The table lists this clonotype with many counts. The chain recombines TRBV4-3 with TRBJ2-2; 8 nucleotides match TRBD1. Germline V CDR1 and CDR2: LGHNA, YSLEER. V lost 3 bases and J lost 1; bases outside the gene matches: 4. CDR3 size: 16 residues. CDR3 bases: TGCGCCAGCAGCCACGCCGGACAGGGGAACACCGGGGAGCTGTTTTTT. It codes for CASSHAGQGNTGELFF.

This clonotype occurred many times. The V and J genes are TRBV11-2 and TRBJ2-3; TRBD2 matches at 9 bases. V trimming: 3 bases; J trimming: 6 bases; junction bases outside the gene matches: 7. This CDR3 is built from 15 residues. CDR1 is SGHAT, CDR2 FQNNGV, per germline. The CDR3 loop is CASSLGGLATDTQYF. CDR3 nucleotides: TGTGCCAGCAGCTTGGGGGGACTAGCAACGGATACGCAGTATTTT.

J is TRBJ1-2 and V is TRBV6-6; D gene unclear. Germline assignment: CDR1 MNHNY and CDR2 SVGAGI (reference sequence). This CDR3 has 13 amino acids. Trimming took 11 bases from V and 3 from J, leaving 16 bases between them. The CDR3 region has the DNA TGTGCCCTTCTTTCGCCAAACGACTATGGCTACACCTTC. Its translation: CALLSPNDYGYTF.

This clonotype was seen ten or more times. The J gene is TRBJ1-4, the V gene TRBV2; tentative D call: TRBD1 (5 bases). The CDR3 runs 14 residues. Trimming took 5 bases from V and 8 from J, leaving 15 bases between them. Germline-derived CDR1 and CDR2 are SNHLY and FYNNEI. In DNA, the CDR3 is TGTGCCAGCAGTCACGGGGGAGTGGGAGAAAAACTGTTTTTT. This translates into CASSHGGVGEKLFF.

This clonotype was seen ten or more times. CDR3 sequence: CASSQVGNANYGYTF. The CDR3 DNA follows: TGCGCCAGCAGCCAAGTAGGCAATGCTAACTATGGCTACACCTTC. The V call is TRBV4-3, the J call TRBJ1-2; the D is unclear. Trimming removed 1 base from V and 0 bases from J, with 9 bases in between. Per the germline V gene, CDR1 is LGHNA and CDR2 is YSLEER. The CDR3 contains 15 residues.

This chain links TRBV6-2 or TRBV6-3 with TRBJ1-5; D perhaps matches TRBD1 (5 bases). CDR1 MNHEY and CDR2 SVGEGT come from the germline V gene. With 5 bases removed from V and 8 bases from J, the gap between germline ends came to 10 bases. CDR3 size: 12 residues. CDR3 protein: CASSHIQEPQHF. CDR3 bases: TGTGCCAGCAGTCACATACAGGAGCCCCAGCATTTT.

This clonotype was counted many times. The chain joins TRBV7-2 to TRBJ1-3; weak D call: TRBD1 (5 bases). The CDR3 sequence is 15 residues long. Germline V gives CDR1 SGHTA, CDR2 FQGNSA. The V gene lost 1 base and the J gene lost 1 base, with 8 bases spanning the gap. DNA of the CDR3: TGTGCCAGCAGCTTAGAGGCAGGGTCTGGAAACACCATATATTTT. This sequence encodes CASSLEAGSGNTIYF. The full variable domain, in which reference TRBV7-2 and TRBJ1-3 provide the parts outside the CDR3, is GAGVSQSPSNKVTEKGKDVELRCDPISGHTALYWYRQSLGQGLEFLIYFQGNSAPDKSGLPSDRFSAERTGGSVSTLTIQRTQQEDSAVYLCASSLEAGSGNTIYFGEGSWLTVV.

The table lists this clonotype with a few counts. The rearrangement uses TRBV5-1 and TRBJ1-4; D is unresolved. This CDR3 has 15 amino acids. Between the trimmed V and J ends, which lost 2 bases and 3 bases, there was a span of 11 bases. CDR1 is SGHRS and CDR2 is YFSETQ in the germline V gene. CDR3 sequence: CASSLVGSSNEKLFF. As DNA, the CDR3 is TGCGCCAGCAGCTTAGTTGGCAGCTCTAATGAAAAACTGTTTTTT. Full variable domain (rest looked up from reference TRBV5-1 and TRBJ1-4): KAGVTQTPRYLIKTRGQQVTLSCSPISGHRSVSWYQQTPGQGLQFLFEYFSETQRNKGNFPGRFSGRQFSNSRSEMNVSTLELGDSALYLCASSLVGSSNEKLFFGSGTQLSVL.

The chain links TRBV6-2 or TRBV6-3 to TRBJ2-7, with a possible D match to TRBD2 (7 bases). Trimming shortened V by 7 bases and J by 5 bases, and 18 bases separated the two germline ends. Germline CDR1 and CDR2: MNHEY and SVGEGT. The CDR3 extends over 14 amino acids. The CDR3 here is CASTEGGDYHEQYF. CDR3 sequence (DNA): TGTGCCAGCACTGAGGGGGGGGATTATCACGAGCAGTACTTC.

V is TRBV2 and J is TRBJ2-1, with D maybe TRBD1 (6 bases). This CDR3 has 18 residues. V was trimmed by 8 bases and J by 1 base, leaving 24 bases between them. Germline V lookup: CDR1 SNHLY, CDR2 FYNNEI. The CDR3 spells CASWHRANFPSSYNEQFF. The CDR3 DNA follows: TGTGCCAGCTGGCACAGGGCAAACTTCCCAAGTTCCTACAATGAGCAGTTCTTC. Full variable domain (missing parts from reference TRBV2 and TRBJ2-1): EPEVTQTPSHQVTQMGQEVILRCVPISNHLYFYWYRQILGQKVEFLVSFYNNEISEKSEIFDDQFSVERPDGSNFTLKIRSTKLEDSAMYFCASWHRANFPSSYNEQFFGPGTRLTVL.

J is TRBJ2-5 and V is TRBV11-2; perhaps TRBD2 as D (6 bases). CDR3 length: 13 residues. Germline values: CDR1 SGHAT, CDR2 FQNNGV. V was trimmed by 3 bases and J by 5 bases, leaving 10 bases between them. This chain's CDR3 is CASSFFRGETQYF. The CDR3 DNA reads as TGTGCCAGCAGCTTTTTTCGGGGGGAGACCCAGTACTTC.

The sample holds many counts of this clonotype. The CDR3 spells CASSEFQAANTGELFF. DNA of the CDR3: TGTGCCAGCAGTGAATTCCAGGCCGCGAACACCGGGGAGCTGTTTTTT. This sequence joins TRBV6-1 and TRBJ2-2; D unclear. Germline V gene lookup returns CDR1 MNHNS and CDR2 SASEGT. The CDR3 length is 16 residues. The ends were cut back, 2 bases at V and 0 bases at J, with 10 bases in the middle.

This rearrangement joins TRBV20-1 to TRBJ1-5, with a tentative D call TRBD1 (5 bases). Between the trimmed V and J ends, which lost 5 bases and 0 bases, there was a span of 14 bases. Per the germline V gene, CDR1 is DFQATT and CDR2 is SNEGSKA (reference sequence). This CDR3 contains 15 residues. CDR3 region: CSAPTQGLSNQPQHF. The CDR3 nucleotides read TGCAGTGCTCCGACCCAGGGACTTAGCAATCAGCCCCAGCATTTT.

This clonotype has ten or more counts. V gene TRBV3-1 combines with J gene TRBJ1-1, with TRBD1 as a possible D gene (5 bases). V was trimmed by 4 bases and J by 3 bases, leaving 18 bases between them. The CDR3 has 16 residues. Germline V lookup: CDR1 LGHDT, CDR2 YNNKEL (reference sequence). The CDR3 reads CASSRSGVITDTEAFF. The CDR3 coding sequence is TGTGCCAGCAGCCGCTCGGGGGTTATAACGGACACTGAAGCTTTCTTT.

The chain carries TRBV28 and TRBJ2-3; 7 bases align to TRBD1. V lost 6 bases to trimming and J lost 3 bases; unmatched junction nucleotides: 12. Germline lookup yields CDR1 MDHEN and CDR2 SYDVKM. This CDR3 region has 16 residues. The CDR3 loop is CASRSDRAPPTDTQYF. The CDR3 DNA follows: TGTGCCAGCAGGTCCGACAGGGCCCCCCCAACAGATACGCAGTATTTT.

The chain joins TRBV7-2 to TRBJ2-3; 10 bases are a match to TRBD2. This CDR3 comprises 18 residues. Germline V gene lookup returns CDR1 SGHTA and CDR2 FQGNSA. V lost 5 bases to trimming and J lost 0 bases; unmatched junction nucleotides: 11. The CDR3 nucleotides are TGTGCCAGCAGCCCAGAGGGCAGCGGGGGGGTAAGCACAGATACGCAGTATTTT. Protein: CASSPEGSGGVSTDTQYF.

Worth noting for this clonotype: A much larger clone differs by one base, so this may be a read error. The chain is built from TRBV20-1 and TRBJ2-3; D is unresolved. Germline CDR1 DFQATT, CDR2 SNEGSKA (reference sequence). V was cut by 1 base and J by 4 bases, with 21 bases left in between. The CDR3 consists of 17 residues. Written as DNA, the CDR3 is TGCAGTGCTAGAGTATCGGCGGCAGGCCTGGTTGCAGATACGCAGTATTTT. This codes for CSARVSAAGLVADTQYF.

This clonotype appeared a few times. The gene calls are TRBV30 and TRBJ2-2, with D perhaps TRBD2 (6 bases). Germline V gene lookup returns CDR1 GTSNPN and CDR2 SVGIG (reference sequence). V shed 5 bases and J shed 3 bases, with 16 bases lying between them. The CDR3 is 15 residues long. The CDR3 DNA sequence: TGTGCCTGGGATGACAGTGGGGGGTACACCGGGGAGCTGTTTTTT. Its protein product is CAWDDSGGYTGELFF.

The rearrangement links TRBV12-3 or TRBV12-4 to TRBJ2-2; D remains ambiguous. The CDR3 runs to 13 residues. V was trimmed by 4 bases and J by 6 bases, leaving 9 bases between them. The CDR3 bases are TGTGCCAGCAGTTCCCTTTGGTCCGGGGAGCTGTTTTTT. As protein: CASSSLWSGELFF.

The chain combines TRBV6-6 with TRBJ1-6, with D tentatively TRBD1 (5 bases). Germline CDR1 and CDR2: MNHNY and SVGAGI (reference sequence). CDR3 length equals 14 residues. Trimming took off 5 bases at V and 9 bases at J, with 14 bases between the two ends. Here the CDR3 reads CASSRVEGLSPLHF. CDR3 sequence (DNA): TGTGCCAGCAGTCGCGTTGAGGGGCTTTCACCCCTCCACTTT.